Below, one T cell receptor (beta chain) is given with its context. Trimming removed 3 bases from V and 5 bases from J; junction bases left unmatched: 4. This CDR3 contains 15 residues. Germline assignment: CDR1 KGHSH and CDR2 LQKENI. Sequenced by immunoSEQ multiplex PCR; TCRdb stores in-frame clones only, minus some. The table has hundreds of thousands of clones, about 90% seen once. The data originate from a study of blood T cell repertoires in COVID-19. At the level of the study: From T cells, B-cell-depleted T cells, or PBMCs came the material, which was cDNA or gDNA.

The receptor's source is a man younger than 35 with active or convalescent COVID-19. The V gene is TRBV18, the J gene TRBJ1-5; 10 bases match TRBD1. Sequencing was done on a sample of peripheral blood. CDR3: CASSPTGTGDQPQHF. Written as DNA, the CDR3 is TGTGCCAGCTCACCTACCGGGACAGGGGATCAGCCCCAGCATTTT.